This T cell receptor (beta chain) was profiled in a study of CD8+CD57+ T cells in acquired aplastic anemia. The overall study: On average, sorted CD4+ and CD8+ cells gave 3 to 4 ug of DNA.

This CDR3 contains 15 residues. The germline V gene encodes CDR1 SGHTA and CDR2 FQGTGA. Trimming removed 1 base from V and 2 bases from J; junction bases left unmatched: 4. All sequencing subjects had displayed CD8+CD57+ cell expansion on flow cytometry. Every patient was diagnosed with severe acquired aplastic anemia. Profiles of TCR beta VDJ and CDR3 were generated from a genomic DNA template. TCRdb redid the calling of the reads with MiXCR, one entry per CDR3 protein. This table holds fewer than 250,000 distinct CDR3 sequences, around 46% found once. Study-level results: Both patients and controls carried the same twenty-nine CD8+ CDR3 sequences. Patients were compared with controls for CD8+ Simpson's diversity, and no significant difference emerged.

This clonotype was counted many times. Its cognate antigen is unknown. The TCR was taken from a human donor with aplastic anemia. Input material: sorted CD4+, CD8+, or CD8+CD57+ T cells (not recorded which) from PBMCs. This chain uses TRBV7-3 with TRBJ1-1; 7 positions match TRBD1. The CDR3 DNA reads TGTGCCAGCAGCTTAAGACAGGGAAACAACACTGAAGCTTTCTTT. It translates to CASSLRQGNNTEAFF.